These 11 T cell receptor beta chains were sequenced from one sample in a study of cytomegalovirus exposure and HLA in healthy donors. A multiplex PCR was run with 60 Vbeta primers and 13 Jbeta primers. TCRdb keeps only in-frame clones here, not all; method: immunoSEQ multiplex PCR. This table holds 150,000 to 200,000 clones, around four fifths found once. The sample comprised PBMCs. The receptors shown here come from a woman aged 35 to 49 in good health and CMV-seronegative.

The gene calls are TRBV6-1 and TRBJ2-7; 8 bases agree with TRBD2. The CDR3 totals 15 residues. V shed 3 bases, J shed 3 bases, and the junction held 7 bases outside the gene matches. Germline V CDR1 and CDR2: MNHNS, SASEGT. This chain's CDR3 is CASSELAGPNYEQYV. Written as DNA, the CDR3 is TGTGCCAGCAGTGAGCTAGCGGGTCCTAACTACGAGCAGTACGTC.

The CDR3 sequence is CASSYLWASGTEAFF. CDR3 bases: TGTGCCAGCAGTTATCTTTGGGCCTCGGGAACTGAAGCTTTCTTT. The V gene is TRBV6-5, the J gene TRBJ1-1; D is unclear. V shed 3 bases and J shed 5 bases, with 16 bases lying between them. Germline V gene data show CDR1 as MNHEY and CDR2 as SVGAGI. This CDR3 has 15 residues.

The chain carries TRBV11-2 and TRBJ2-7, with 7 bases fitting TRBD1. This CDR3 contains 13 residues. Germline values: CDR1 SGHAT, CDR2 FQNNGV. The V and J ends lost 6 bases and 10 bases, in that order; junction bases with no gene match: 12. CDR3 sequence (DNA): TGTGCCAGCAGACCCACCGGGACAGCCTTACAGTACTTC. Protein product: CASRPTGTALQYF.

The J gene is TRBJ1-5, the V gene TRBV19; 10 nucleotides agree with TRBD1. In germline, CDR1 is LNHDA, CDR2 SQIVND (reference sequence). The ends lost 0 bases at V and 1 base at J; junction bases unmatched: 3. CDR3 length: 17 amino acids. The CDR3 is CASSIDGDRGSNQPQHF. The CDR3 region has the DNA TGTGCCAGTAGTATAGATGGGGACAGGGGAAGCAATCAGCCCCAGCATTTT.

With respect to this clone: Different DNA sequences within this sample yield the same CDR3. The chain employs TRBV19 and TRBJ1-1; 8 bases align to TRBD1. V gave up 10 bases and J gave up 10 bases; unmatched junction bases: 11. Germline V CDR1 and CDR2: LNHDA, SQIVND (reference sequence). The CDR3 length is 12 residues. CDR3 sequence reads: CATPGTGGGAFF. The DNA of the CDR3 is TGTGCCACCCCCGGGACAGGCGGGGGAGCTTTCTTT.

The rearrangement uses TRBV7-2 and TRBJ2-1, with 7 bases matching TRBD1. The V and J ends lost 5 bases and 5 bases, in that order; junction bases with no gene match: 9. CDR1 SGHTA and CDR2 FQGNSA come from the germline V gene. The CDR3 length is 15 residues. The DNA for the CDR3 is TGTGCCAGCAGCCCTCCGACAGGGTTGAACAATGAGCAGTTCTTC. Its protein is CASSPPTGLNNEQFF.

This clone was detected once. This chain uses TRBV11-3 with TRBJ2-3; 12 bases agree with TRBD2. CDR1 SGHNT and CDR2 YENEEA come from the germline V gene. V gave up 6 bases and J gave up 5 bases; unmatched junction bases: 9. The CDR3 has 16 amino acids. For the CDR3, the DNA is TGTGCCAGCAGTCTTAGACTAGCGGGAGTTATAGATACGCAGTATTTT. This codes for CASSLRLAGVIDTQYF.

The genes are TRBV5-4 and TRBJ2-1; 8 positions agree with TRBD1. The CDR3 is made up of 15 amino acids. Germline V gene lookup returns CDR1 SGHNT and CDR2 YYREEE (reference sequence). V trimming: 5 bases; J trimming: 4 bases; junction bases outside the gene matches: 8. The CDR3 DNA follows: TGTGCCAGCAGTCTGACAGGGGATTTTTACAATGAGCAGTTCTTC. Its protein product is CASSLTGDFYNEQFF. Drawing the rest from reference TRBV5-4 and TRBJ2-1, the complete variable domain is ETGVTQSPTHLIKTRGQQVTLRCSSQSGHNTVSWYQQALGQGPQFIFQYYREEENGRGNFPPRFSGLQFPNYSSELNVNALELDDSALYLCASSLTGDFYNEQFFGPGTRLTVL.

The V call is TRBV5-1, the J call TRBJ2-1; D perhaps matches TRBD1 (5 bases). This CDR3 has 13 amino acids. CDR1 and CDR2 (germline): SGHRS, YFSETQ. V was pared by 0 bases and J by 8 bases, with 9 bases between. CDR3 region: CASSLGQGDEQFF. The CDR3 region has the DNA TGCGCCAGCAGCTTGGGCCAAGGGGATGAGCAGTTCTTC.

There are a few counts of this clone. The chain uses TRBV4-1 and TRBJ2-2, with 12 positions matching TRBD2. This CDR3 comprises 18 residues. Per the germline V gene, CDR1 is MGHRA and CDR2 is YSYEKL. V was pared by 3 bases and J by 0 bases, with 5 bases of the junction left unmatched. The CDR3 sequence is CASSQRTSGDANTGELFF. The CDR3, as DNA: TGCGCCAGCAGCCAGCGGACTAGCGGGGATGCGAACACCGGGGAGCTGTTTTTT.

The rearrangement joins TRBV18 to TRBJ1-5; 9 bases match TRBD1. V shed 5 bases, J shed 7 bases, and the junction held 6 bases outside the gene matches. The germline gives CDR1 KGHSH, CDR2 LQKENI. The CDR3 has 14 amino acids. CDR3 sequence (DNA): TGTGCCAGCTCATCGAGACAGGGGGAGCAGCCCCAGCATTTT. Translated: CASSSRQGEQPQHF.